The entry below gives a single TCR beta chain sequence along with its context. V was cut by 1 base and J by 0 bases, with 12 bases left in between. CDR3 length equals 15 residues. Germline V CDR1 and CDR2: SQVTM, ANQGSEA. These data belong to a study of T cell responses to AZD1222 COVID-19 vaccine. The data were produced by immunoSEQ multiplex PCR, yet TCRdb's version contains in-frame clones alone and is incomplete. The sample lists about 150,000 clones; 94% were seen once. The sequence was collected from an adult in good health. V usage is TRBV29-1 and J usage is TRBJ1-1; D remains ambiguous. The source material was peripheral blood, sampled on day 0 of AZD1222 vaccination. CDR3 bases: TGCAGCGTTGAAGTTTCTAGGACCATGAACACTGAAGCTTTCTTT. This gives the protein CSVEVSRTMNTEAFF.